The following is a T cell receptor beta chain sequence with its context. By share, this clone ranks as medium-sized (0.01 to 0.1%). It has no known antigen specificity. No much larger clone is present one base from it, and per-base qualities are unavailable. The library was generated by PCR. The sequencer was an Illumina HiSeq 4000. The TCR beta-chain CDR3 region of each patient was profiled by high-throughput sequencing. The paper's processing steps were these. CDR3 differences across clinicopathological groups were used to build a classifier for discriminating distant-metastatic papillary thyroid cancer patients. To measure repertoire diversity the researchers used the Shannon index, while the Morisita-Horn index served to gauge how similar the tumor and blood repertoires were. TCRdb handled the public reads itself, with Q25 trimming in fastp and clone calling in MiXCR, and kept productive beta chains. None of the V and J calls come from the authors' own analysis; TCRdb made them. The sample table records about 16,000 clones; 30% to 35% of these occur just once. Roughly 7% of the sample belongs to the ten largest clones.

This sample was included in a study of metastatic and nonmetastatic thyroid tumors (dated by TCRdb to the early 2020s). For the study in its entirety: The researchers compared repertoires between peripheral blood samples and tumor or nodule tissue samples from patients with malignant or benign thyroid disease.

General study outcomes and caveats: TCR beta diversity was reported as significantly higher in malignant tumors than in benign nodules, in both blood and tumor samples.

No patient had received any treatment before thyroid surgery. Using T-cell receptor beta sequencing, the researchers looked back retrospectively at clinical samples from patients, gathered between about 2012 and 2018. From cysteine to phenylalanine, the CDR3 is 14 amino acids long. Of all the DNA, just the CDR3 is kept, 42 bases in frame from base 1. The germline V gene supplies CDR1 SGHDN and CDR2 FVKESK. V is pared back by 6 bases and J by 0 bases, with 11 bases lying between the germline termini. Sample: tumor tissue. The rearrangement joined TRBV14 to TRBJ1-1, with no confident D gene call. The clonotype comes from a female donor with papillary thyroid cancer or a benign thyroid nodule (not recorded which). Some clones in this sample may be carry-over from other donors' samples. The CDR3 here reads CASSLAGMNTEAFF. The nucleotide sequence is TGTGCCAGCAGTTTGGCCGGGATGAACACTGAAGCTTTCTTT.